This TCR beta chain derives from a study of shared T cell receptors in the human thymus (dated by TCRdb to the early 2020s). In terms of the full investigation: The study investigated the way shared, self-reactive T-cell receptor alpha chains are produced in the human thymus.

Comments on this clone: What this receptor recognizes is not known. Base qualities are not at hand, and no much larger clone is one base apart.

CDR3 length: 16 amino acids, cysteine to phenylalanine. Just the 48-base CDR3 DNA is kept, in frame starting at base 1. Per the germline V gene, SGHTA is the CDR1 and FQGNSA is the CDR2. Trimming at the junction amounts to 4 bases on V and 8 bases on J, and the germline ends lie 18 bases apart. Libraries were built with the immunoSEQ multiplex PCR assay. TCRdb obtained this table from immuneACCESS and retained in-frame rearrangements with V and J assigned. These tables miss some clones; where compared with another copy, unresolved V genes account for less than half of the shortfall, and the remainder is unexplained. For this sample the table gives hundreds of thousands of clones, of which over 75% were detected only once. The ten largest account for 0.0094% of the sample. Separately, the same data were catalogued under a study of human thymus T cells. As the second paper documents: Immunologically healthy infants undergoing open corrective cardiac surgery for congenital heart defects in Finland were used as donors. Thymus tissue was obtained as surgical resects removed during corrective cardiac surgery. V and J gene segment usage appeared biased in both thymic and peripheral blood repertoires. The related research reported highly overlapping thymic TCR repertoires among unrelated individuals. The study characterized TCR alpha and beta repertoires from fewer than 10 infant thymus samples and a few related peripheral blood samples. Donor ages ranged from roughly 6 to 250 days, and the cohort comprised 5 to 7 male and two female infants. Thymocytes were freed from the tissue by mechanical means and kept at -70 degrees C as pellets of roughly 8.5-30 million cells. Genomic DNA was extracted from frozen cell pellets with a QIAsymphony instrument. The immunoSEQ multiplex PCR assay was used to amplify the TCRB and TCRAD loci from a standardized amount of quality-controlled genomic DNA. The amplicons covered the V(D)J region and were long enough to include the CDR3 and to identify the V and J genes. The commercial immunoSEQ service was used to sequence amplicons on an Illumina platform. Primer bias and sequencing errors were corrected using previously described methods, and TCRAD and TCRB definitions followed the IMGT database. immunoSEQ Analyzer 3.0 and VDJTools were used for repertoire analysis, which covered basic statistics, V/J segment usage, diversity estimates, rarefaction and pairwise overlap. Diversity was estimated using the Chao1, ChaoE, Efron-Thisted, Shannon and inverse Simpson indices, and was also estimated on datasets down-sampled to the size of the smallest sample. For repertoire overlap, CDR3 nucleotide sequence, V gene and J gene had to match strictly, and clustering was done by Jaccard-based multidimensional scaling. Thymus samples yielded on average around 850,000 unique TCRB clonotypes, compared with 75,000 to 85,000 from blood samples.

The chain employs TRBV7-2 and TRBJ1-6; a tentative D call is TRBD1 (5 bases match). This sequence originates from a boy under two years old with a congenital heart defect. Donor details come from another sample of the same person, matched by shared clones. Sequencing was carried out using thymocytes. The DNA reads as follows: TGTGCCAGCAGCTCCTCCCTGTACAGGAGGGATTCACCCCTCCACTTT. Translated, it gives CASSSSLYRRDSPLHF.